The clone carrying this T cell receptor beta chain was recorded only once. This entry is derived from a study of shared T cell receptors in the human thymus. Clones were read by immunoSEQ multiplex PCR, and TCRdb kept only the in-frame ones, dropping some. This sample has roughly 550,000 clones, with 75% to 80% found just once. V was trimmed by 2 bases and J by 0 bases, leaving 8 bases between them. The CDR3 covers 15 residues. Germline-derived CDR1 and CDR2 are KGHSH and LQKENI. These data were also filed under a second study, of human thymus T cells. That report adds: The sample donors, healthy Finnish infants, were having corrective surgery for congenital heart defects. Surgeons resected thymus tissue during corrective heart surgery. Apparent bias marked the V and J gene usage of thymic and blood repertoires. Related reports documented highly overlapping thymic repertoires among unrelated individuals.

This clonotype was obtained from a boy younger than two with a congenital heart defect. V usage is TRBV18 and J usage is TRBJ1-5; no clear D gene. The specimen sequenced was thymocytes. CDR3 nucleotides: TGTGCCAGCTCACCAGCGGAAGTTAGCAATCAGCCCCAGCATTTT. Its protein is CASSPAEVSNQPQHF.